Below, 5 T cell receptor beta chains from the same sample are listed, as sequenced in a study of T cell responses to AZD1222 COVID-19 vaccine. Sequencing used immunoSEQ multiplex PCR; TCRdb keeps in-frame clones, though not all of them. The data contain 110,000 or so clones, approximately 86% of them singletons. Sequenced here: peripheral blood, sampled 28 days after the second AZD1222 dose. The receptors stem from an adult who received the AZD1222 COVID-19 vaccine.

Only one count was recorded for this clone. This chain uses TRBV5-1 with TRBJ2-7; D ambiguous. Trimming removed 0 bases at V and 2 bases at J, with 6 bases between. The CDR3 extends over 13 amino acids. Germline CDR1 SGHRS, CDR2 YFSETQ. This CDR3 reads CASSLDRTYEQYF. CDR3 nucleotide sequence: TGCGCCAGCAGCTTGGACAGAACCTACGAGCAGTACTTC.

The V and J genes are TRBV7-8 and TRBJ1-5; 11 nucleotides agree with TRBD1. Germline V CDR1 and CDR2: SGHVS, FQNEAQ. The J segment lost 9 bases and the V segment lost 2 bases, leaving 9 bases of the junction unmatched. This CDR3 is 16 amino acids long. The CDR3 here is CASSLFGQGARGPQHF. CDR3 DNA: TGTGCCAGCAGCTTATTCGGACAGGGGGCGCGTGGGCCCCAGCATTTT.

The CDR3 protein is CASKGQVVGPQHF. CDR3 sequence (DNA): TGTGCCAGCAAAGGACAGGTGGTCGGGCCCCAGCATTTT. This rearrangement joins TRBV2 to TRBJ1-5; 7 bases match TRBD1. Germline V gives CDR1 SNHLY, CDR2 FYNNEI. V was clipped by 7 bases and J by 9 bases; unmatched bases: 9. The CDR3 has 13 amino acids.

The genes are TRBV2 and TRBJ2-7; tentatively, D is TRBD1 (6 bases). V lost 6 bases and J 4 bases, leaving 13 bases between the germline ends. CDR3 length: 13 residues. Looked up from germline, CDR1 is SNHLY and CDR2 is FYNNEI. This CDR3 is CASRGTGSYEQYF. The CDR3 DNA follows: TGTGCCAGCAGAGGCACAGGGAGTTACGAGCAGTACTTC.

CDR3 sequence: CASSSGRNSNQPQHF. In nucleotides, the CDR3 is TGTGCCAGCAGCTCCGGACGGAATAGCAATCAGCCCCAGCATTTT. V and J are TRBV13 and TRBJ1-5, with D unclear. The CDR3 has 15 amino acids. Deletions cut 4 bases from V and 0 bases from J, with 10 bases between. The germline V gene encodes CDR1 PRHDT and CDR2 FYEKMQ (reference sequence).